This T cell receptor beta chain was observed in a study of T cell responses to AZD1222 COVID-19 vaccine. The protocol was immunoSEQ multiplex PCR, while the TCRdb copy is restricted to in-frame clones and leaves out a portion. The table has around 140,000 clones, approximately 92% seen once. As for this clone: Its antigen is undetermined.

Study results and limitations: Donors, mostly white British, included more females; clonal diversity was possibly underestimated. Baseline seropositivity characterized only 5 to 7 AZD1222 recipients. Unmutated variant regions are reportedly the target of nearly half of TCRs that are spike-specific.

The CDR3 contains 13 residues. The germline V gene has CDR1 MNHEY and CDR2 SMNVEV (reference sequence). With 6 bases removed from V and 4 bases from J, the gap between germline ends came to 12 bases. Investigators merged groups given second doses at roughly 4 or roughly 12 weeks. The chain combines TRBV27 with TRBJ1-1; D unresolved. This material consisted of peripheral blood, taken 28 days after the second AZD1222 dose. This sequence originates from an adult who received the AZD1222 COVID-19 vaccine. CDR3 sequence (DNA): TGTGCCAGCAGGAGGACCGTCGGCACTGAAGCTTTCTTT. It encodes CASRRTVGTEAFF.